This T cell receptor (beta chain) comes out of a study of metastatic and nonmetastatic thyroid tumors. Prior to thyroid surgery, none of the patients had received any treatment. TCRdb used MiXCR to call clones anew from the PCR reads. Here the sample spans 30,000 to 35,000 clones, 30% being singletons. This clone has ten or more counts. The CDR3 has 15 amino acids. Losses at the gene ends were 6 bases for V and 7 bases for J; bases not matched to a gene: 14. The clonotype originates from a female donor with papillary thyroid cancer or a benign thyroid nodule (not recorded which). Some clones in this sample may be carry-over from other donors' samples. V usage is TRBV12-3 or TRBV12-4 and J usage is TRBJ1-1; 7 bases agree with TRBD1. Sequencing was done on a sample of blood. This chain's CDR3 is CASRETGFSVDEAFF. As DNA, the CDR3 is TGTGCCAGCAGAGAGACAGGGTTTTCCGTTGATGAAGCTTTCTTT.